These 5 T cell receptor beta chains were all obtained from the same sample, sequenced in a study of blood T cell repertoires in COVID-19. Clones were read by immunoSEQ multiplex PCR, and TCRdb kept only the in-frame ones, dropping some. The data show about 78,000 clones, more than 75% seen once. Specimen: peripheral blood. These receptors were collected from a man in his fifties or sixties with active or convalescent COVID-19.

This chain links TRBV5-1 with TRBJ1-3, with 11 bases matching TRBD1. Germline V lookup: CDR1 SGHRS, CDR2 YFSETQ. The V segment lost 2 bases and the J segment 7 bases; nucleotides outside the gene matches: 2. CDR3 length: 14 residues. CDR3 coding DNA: TGCGCCAGCAGCTTCGGACAGGGGGCTAACACCATATATTTT. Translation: CASSFGQGANTIYF. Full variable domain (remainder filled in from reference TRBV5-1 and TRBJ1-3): KAGVTQTPRYLIKTRGQQVTLSCSPISGHRSVSWYQQTPGQGLQFLFEYFSETQRNKGNFPGRFSGRQFSNSRSEMNVSTLELGDSALYLCASSFGQGANTIYFGEGSWLTVV.

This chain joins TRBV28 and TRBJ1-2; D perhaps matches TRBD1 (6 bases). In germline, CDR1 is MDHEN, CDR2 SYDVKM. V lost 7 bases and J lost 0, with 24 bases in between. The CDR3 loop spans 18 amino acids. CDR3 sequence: CASTLRRGAISANYGYTF. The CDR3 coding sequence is TGTGCCAGCACCCTTAGACGGGGGGCCATTTCGGCTAACTATGGCTACACCTTC.

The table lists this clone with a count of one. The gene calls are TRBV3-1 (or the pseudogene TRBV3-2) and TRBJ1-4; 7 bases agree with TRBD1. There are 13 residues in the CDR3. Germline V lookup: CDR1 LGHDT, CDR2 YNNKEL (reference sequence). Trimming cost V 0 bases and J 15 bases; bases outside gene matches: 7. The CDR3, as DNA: TGTGCCAGCAGCCAAGATTTAGGGGGCTGGATGTTTTTT. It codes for CASSQDLGGWMFF.

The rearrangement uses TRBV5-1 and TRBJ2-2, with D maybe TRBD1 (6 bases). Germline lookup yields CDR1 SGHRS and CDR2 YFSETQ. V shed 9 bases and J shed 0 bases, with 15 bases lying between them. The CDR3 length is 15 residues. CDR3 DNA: TGCGCCACCTCCGGACAGACTGCGAACACCGGGGAGCTGTTTTTT. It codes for CATSGQTANTGELFF.

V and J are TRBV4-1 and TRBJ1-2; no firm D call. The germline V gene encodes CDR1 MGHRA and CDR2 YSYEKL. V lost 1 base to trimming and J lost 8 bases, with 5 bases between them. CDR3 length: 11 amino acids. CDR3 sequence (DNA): TGCGCCAGCAGCCAAGCCGGGGGCTACACCTTC. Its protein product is CASSQAGGYTF.